This section outlines one T cell receptor beta chain sequence together with its context. V lost 5 bases, J lost 3 bases, and 11 bases lay in between. The CDR3 loop spans 14 amino acids. The germline gives CDR1 LNHDA, CDR2 SQIVND (reference sequence). This record belongs to a study of blood T cell repertoires in COVID-19. The method was immunoSEQ multiplex PCR; TCRdb's version includes in-frame clones alone and lacks a portion of them. This sample has just over 300,000 clones, with approximately 86% found just once. The source is a woman younger than 35 who had recovered from COVID-19. V is TRBV19 and J is TRBJ1-5, with D perhaps matching TRBD1 (6 bases). Material for sequencing was PBMCs or T cells enriched from blood (not recorded which). The CDR3 DNA follows: TGTGCCAGTAGTGGCGACAGGACCAATCAGCCCCAGCATTTT. This codes for CASSGDRTNQPQHF.